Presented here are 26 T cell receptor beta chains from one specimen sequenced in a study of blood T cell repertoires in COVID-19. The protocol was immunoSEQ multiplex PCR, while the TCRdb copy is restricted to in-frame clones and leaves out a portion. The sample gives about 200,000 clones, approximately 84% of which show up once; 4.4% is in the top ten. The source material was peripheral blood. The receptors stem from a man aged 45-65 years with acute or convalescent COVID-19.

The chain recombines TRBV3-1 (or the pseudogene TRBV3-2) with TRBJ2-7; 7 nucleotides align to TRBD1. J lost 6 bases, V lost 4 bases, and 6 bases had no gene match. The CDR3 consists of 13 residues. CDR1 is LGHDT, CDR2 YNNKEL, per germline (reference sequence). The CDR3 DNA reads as TGTGCCAGCAGCCCGACAGGGCAGCTCGAGCAGTACTTC. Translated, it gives CASSPTGQLEQYF.

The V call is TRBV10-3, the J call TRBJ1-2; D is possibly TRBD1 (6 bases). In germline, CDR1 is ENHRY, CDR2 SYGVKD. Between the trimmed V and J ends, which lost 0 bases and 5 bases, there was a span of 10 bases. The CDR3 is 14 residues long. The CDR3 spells CAISESEDSYGYTF. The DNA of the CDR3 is TGTGCCATCAGTGAGTCGGAGGACAGTTATGGCTACACCTTC.

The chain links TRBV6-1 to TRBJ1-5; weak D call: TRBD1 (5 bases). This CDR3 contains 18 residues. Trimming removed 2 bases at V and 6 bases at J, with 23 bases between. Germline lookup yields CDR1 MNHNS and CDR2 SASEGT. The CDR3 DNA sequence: TGTGCCAGCAGTGAACCCACCCTTAGGGGAGGTAGGGGTCAGCCCCAGCATTTT. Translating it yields CASSEPTLRGGRGQPQHF.

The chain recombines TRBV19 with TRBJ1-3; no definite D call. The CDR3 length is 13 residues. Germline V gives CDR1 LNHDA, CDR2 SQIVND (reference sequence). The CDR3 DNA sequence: TGTGCAGCTAGAAGAGATCCGGGAAACACCATATATTTT. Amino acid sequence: CAARRDPGNTIYF.

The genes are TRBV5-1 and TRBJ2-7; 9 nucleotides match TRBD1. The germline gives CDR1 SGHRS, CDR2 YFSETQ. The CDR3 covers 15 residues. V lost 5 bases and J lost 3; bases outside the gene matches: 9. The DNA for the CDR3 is TGCGCCAGCAGAGCCGGGACAGGGATTAGCTACGAGCAGTACTTC. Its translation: CASRAGTGISYEQYF.

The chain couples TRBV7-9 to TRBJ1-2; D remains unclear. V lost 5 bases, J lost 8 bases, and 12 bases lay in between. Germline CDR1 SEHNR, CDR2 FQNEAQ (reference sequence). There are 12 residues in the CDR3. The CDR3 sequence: CASSPRLEGYTF. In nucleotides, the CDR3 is TGTGCCAGCAGCCCCCGGCTGGAGGGCTACACCTTC.

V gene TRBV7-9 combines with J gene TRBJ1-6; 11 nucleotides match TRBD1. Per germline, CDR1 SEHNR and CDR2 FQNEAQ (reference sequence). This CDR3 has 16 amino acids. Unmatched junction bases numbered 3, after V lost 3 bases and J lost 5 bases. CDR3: CASSLGQGVNNSPLHF. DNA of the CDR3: TGTGCCAGCAGCTTGGGACAGGGGGTGAATAATTCACCCCTCCACTTT.

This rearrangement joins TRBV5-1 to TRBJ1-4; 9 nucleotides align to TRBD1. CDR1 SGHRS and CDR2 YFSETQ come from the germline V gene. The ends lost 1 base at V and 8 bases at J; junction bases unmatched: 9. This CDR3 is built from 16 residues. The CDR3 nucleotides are TGCGCCAGCAGCTTGAACCCGGGACAGGGAAGAGAAAAACTGTTTTTT. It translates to CASSLNPGQGREKLFF.

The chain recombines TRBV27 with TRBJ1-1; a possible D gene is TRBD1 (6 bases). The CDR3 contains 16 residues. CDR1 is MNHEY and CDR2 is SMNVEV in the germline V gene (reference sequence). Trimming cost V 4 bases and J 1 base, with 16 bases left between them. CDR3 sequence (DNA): TGTGCCAGCAGTTCTGGGGTAGGACAGAGGAACACTGAAGCTTTCTTT. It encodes CASSSGVGQRNTEAFF.

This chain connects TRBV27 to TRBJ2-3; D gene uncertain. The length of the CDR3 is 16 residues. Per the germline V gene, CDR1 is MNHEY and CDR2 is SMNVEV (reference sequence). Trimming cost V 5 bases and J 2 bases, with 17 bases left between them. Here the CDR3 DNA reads TGTGCCAGCAGTGCCCGACTTGGGTCCCTCACAGATACGCAGTATTTT. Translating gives CASSARLGSLTDTQYF.

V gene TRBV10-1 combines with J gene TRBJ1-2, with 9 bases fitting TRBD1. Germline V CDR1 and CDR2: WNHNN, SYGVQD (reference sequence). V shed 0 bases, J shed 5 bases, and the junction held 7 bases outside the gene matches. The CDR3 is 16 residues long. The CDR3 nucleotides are TGCGCCAGCAGTGAGTCGGTGACAGGGGGTCTTTATGGCTACACCTTC. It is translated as CASSESVTGGLYGYTF.

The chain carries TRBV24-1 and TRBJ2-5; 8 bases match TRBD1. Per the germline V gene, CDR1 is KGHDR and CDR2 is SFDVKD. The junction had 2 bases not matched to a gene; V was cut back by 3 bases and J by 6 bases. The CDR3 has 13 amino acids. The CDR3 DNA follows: TGTGCCACCAGTGATGGCAGGGGGCAGACCCAGTACTTC. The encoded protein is CATSDGRGQTQYF.

The CDR3 sequence is CASRDRGANTIYF. CDR3 nucleotide sequence: TGTGCCAGCAGGGACAGGGGTGCGAACACCATATATTTT. The V call is TRBV27, the J call TRBJ1-3; 9 nucleotides match TRBD1. Trimming removed 6 bases from V and 7 bases from J; junction bases left unmatched: 4. CDR1 is MNHEY, CDR2 SMNVEV, per germline (reference sequence). This CDR3 contains 13 residues.

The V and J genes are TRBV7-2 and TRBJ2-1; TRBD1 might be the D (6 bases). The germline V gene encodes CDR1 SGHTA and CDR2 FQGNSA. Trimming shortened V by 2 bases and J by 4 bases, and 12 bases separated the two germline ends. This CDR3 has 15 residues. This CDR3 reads CASSLYPDSYNEQFF. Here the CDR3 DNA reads TGTGCCAGCAGCTTATACCCGGACAGTTACAATGAGCAGTTCTTC.

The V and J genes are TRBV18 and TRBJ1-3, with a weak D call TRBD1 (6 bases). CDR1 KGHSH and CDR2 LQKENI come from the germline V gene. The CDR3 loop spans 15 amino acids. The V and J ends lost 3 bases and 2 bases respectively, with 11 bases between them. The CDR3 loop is CASSPPQGTGNTIYF. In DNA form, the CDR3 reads TGTGCCAGCTCACCGCCACAGGGTACTGGAAACACCATATATTTT.

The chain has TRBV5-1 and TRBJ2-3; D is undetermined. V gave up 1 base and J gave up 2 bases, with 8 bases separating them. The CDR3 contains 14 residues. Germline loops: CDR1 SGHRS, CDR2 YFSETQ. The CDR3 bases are TGCGCCAGCAGCTTGCGAGGTTCCACAGATACGCAGTATTTT. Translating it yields CASSLRGSTDTQYF. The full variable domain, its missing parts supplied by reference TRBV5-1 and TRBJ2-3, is KAGVTQTPRYLIKTRGQQVTLSCSPISGHRSVSWYQQTPGQGLQFLFEYFSETQRNKGNFPGRFSGRQFSNSRSEMNVSTLELGDSALYLCASSLRGSTDTQYFGPGTRLTVL.

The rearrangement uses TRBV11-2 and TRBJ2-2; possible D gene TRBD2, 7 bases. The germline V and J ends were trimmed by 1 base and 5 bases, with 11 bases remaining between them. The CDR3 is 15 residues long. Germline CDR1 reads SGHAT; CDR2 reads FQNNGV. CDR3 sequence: CASSLVGGATGELFF. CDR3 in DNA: TGTGCCAGCAGCTTAGTAGGGGGGGCTACCGGGGAGCTGTTTTTT. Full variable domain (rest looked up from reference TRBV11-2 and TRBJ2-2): EAGVAQSPRYKIIEKRQSVAFWCNPISGHATLYWYQQILGQGPKLLIQFQNNGVVDDSQLPKDRFSAERLKGVDSTLKIQPAKLEDSAVYLCASSLVGGATGELFFGEGSRLTVL.

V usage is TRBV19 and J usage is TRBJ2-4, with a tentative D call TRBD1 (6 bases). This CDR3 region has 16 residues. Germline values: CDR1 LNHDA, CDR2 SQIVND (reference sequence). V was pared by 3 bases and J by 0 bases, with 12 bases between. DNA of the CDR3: TGTGCCAGTAGTATGCATTCAGGGGTAGCCAAAAACATTCAGTACTTC. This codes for CASSMHSGVAKNIQYF.

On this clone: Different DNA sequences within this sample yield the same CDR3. The CDR3 nucleotides read TGCGCCAGCAGCCAAGGTACAGGGGGAACCTACGAGCAGTACTTC. Its translation is CASSQGTGGTYEQYF. This chain uses TRBV4-1 with TRBJ2-7, with 8 bases identical to TRBD1. CDR1 and CDR2 (germline): MGHRA, YSYEKL. Trimming cost V 1 base and J 2 bases; bases outside gene matches: 4. CDR3 length: 15 amino acids.

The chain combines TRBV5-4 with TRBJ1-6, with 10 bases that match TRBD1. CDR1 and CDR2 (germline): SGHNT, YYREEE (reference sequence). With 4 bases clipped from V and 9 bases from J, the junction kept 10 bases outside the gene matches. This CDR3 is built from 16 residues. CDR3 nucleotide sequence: TGTGCCAGCAGCCCCCGACAGGGGGCGGAATTTTCACCCCTCCACTTT. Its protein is CASSPRQGAEFSPLHF.

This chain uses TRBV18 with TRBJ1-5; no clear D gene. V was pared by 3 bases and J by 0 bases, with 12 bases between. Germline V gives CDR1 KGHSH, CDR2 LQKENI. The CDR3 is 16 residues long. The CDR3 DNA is TGTGCCAGCTCACCCCCCGGGAGTTATAGCAATCAGCCCCAGCATTTT. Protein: CASSPPGSYSNQPQHF.

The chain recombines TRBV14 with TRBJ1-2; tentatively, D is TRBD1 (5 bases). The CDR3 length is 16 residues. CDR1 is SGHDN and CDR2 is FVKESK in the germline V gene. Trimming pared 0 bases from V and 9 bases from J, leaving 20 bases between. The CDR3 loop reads CASSQDLVRDSFSYTF. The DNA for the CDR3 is TGTGCCAGCAGCCAAGATTTAGTCCGCGACAGTTTTAGCTACACCTTC. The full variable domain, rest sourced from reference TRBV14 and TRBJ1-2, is EAGVTQFPSHSVIEKGQTVTLRCDPISGHDNLYWYRRVMGKEIKFLLHFVKESKQDESGMPNNRFLAERTGGTYSTLKVQPAELEDSGVYFCASSQDLVRDSFSYTFGSGTRLTVV.

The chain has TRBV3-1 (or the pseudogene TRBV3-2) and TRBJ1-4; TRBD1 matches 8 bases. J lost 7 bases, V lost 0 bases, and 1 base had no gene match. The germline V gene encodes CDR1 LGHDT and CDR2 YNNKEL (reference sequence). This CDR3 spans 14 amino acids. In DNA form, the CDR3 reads TGTGCCAGCAGCCAAGAGACAGGGGTTGAAAAACTGTTTTTT. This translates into CASSQETGVEKLFF.

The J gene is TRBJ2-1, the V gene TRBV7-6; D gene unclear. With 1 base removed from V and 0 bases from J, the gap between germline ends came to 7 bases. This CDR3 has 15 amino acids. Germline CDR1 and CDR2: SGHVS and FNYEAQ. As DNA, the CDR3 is TGTGCCAGCAGCTTAGAGATCAGCTCCTACAATGAGCAGTTCTTC. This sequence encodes CASSLEISSYNEQFF.

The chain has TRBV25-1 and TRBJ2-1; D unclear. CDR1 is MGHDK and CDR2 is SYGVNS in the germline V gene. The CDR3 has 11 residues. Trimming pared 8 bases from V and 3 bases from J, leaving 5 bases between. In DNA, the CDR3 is TGTGCCAGCTCGGGCTACAATGAGCAGTTCTTC. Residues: CASSGYNEQFF.

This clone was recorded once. In DNA form, the CDR3 reads TGTGCCACCAGCAGAGGTTCAGGGAACTATGGCTACACCTTC. Translated, it gives CATSRGSGNYGYTF. The genes are TRBV15 and TRBJ1-2; D is possibly TRBD1 (5 bases). V lost 1 base and J lost 2, with 8 bases in between. CDR3 length: 14 residues. Germline assignment: CDR1 LNHNV and CDR2 YYDKDF (reference sequence).